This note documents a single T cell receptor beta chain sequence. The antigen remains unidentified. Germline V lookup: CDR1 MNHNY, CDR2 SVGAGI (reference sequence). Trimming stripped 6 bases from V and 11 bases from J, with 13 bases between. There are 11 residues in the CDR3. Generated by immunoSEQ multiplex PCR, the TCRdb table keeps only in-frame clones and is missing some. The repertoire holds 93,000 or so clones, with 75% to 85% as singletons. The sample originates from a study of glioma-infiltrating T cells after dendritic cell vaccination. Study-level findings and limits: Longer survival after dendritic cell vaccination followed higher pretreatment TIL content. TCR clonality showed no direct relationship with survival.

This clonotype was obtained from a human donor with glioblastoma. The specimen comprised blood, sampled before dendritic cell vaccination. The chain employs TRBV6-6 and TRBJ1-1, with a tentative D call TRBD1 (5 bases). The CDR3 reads CASSRDGGAFF. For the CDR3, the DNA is TGTGCCAGCAGCAGAGACGGGGGGGCTTTCTTT.